The 5 T cell receptor beta chains below were found in one sample sequenced in a study of blood T cell repertoires in COVID-19. Measured with immunoSEQ multiplex PCR; TCRdb has only the in-frame clones, and not every one. The sample contains approximately 250,000 clones, 80% to 95% of which appear only once. Sequences were obtained from PBMCs or T cells enriched from blood (not recorded which). The receptors stem from a man between 35 and 55 years old who had been exposed to COVID-19.

This chain links TRBV20-1 with TRBJ2-2; D gene uncertain. V lost 3 bases to trimming and J lost 6 bases, with 2 bases between them. Per the germline V gene, CDR1 is DFQATT and CDR2 is SNEGSKA (reference sequence). CDR3 length equals 10 residues. CDR3 region: CSASSGELFF. Here the CDR3 DNA reads TGCAGTGCTAGCTCCGGGGAGCTGTTTTTT.

V and J are TRBV7-9 and TRBJ2-7; 9 positions match TRBD1. This CDR3 has 16 residues. Germline lookup yields CDR1 SEHNR and CDR2 FQNEAQ (reference sequence). The V and J ends lost 5 bases and 1 base, in that order; junction bases with no gene match: 9. Here the CDR3 reads CASSASGQGLSYEQYF. The CDR3 DNA follows: TGTGCCAGCAGCGCGTCGGGACAGGGCCTATCCTACGAGCAGTACTTC.

The genes are TRBV18 and TRBJ2-6; a weak D match, TRBD1 (6 bases). Germline CDR1 is KGHSH and CDR2 is LQKENI. The CDR3 runs to 14 residues. The ends were cut back, 2 bases at V and 4 bases at J, with 6 bases in the middle. This chain's CDR3 is CASSPGQGANVLTF. Here the CDR3 DNA reads TGTGCCAGCTCACCAGGACAGGGGGCCAACGTCCTGACTTTC.

The V call is TRBV28, the J call TRBJ2-1, with 11 bases matching TRBD2. With V trimmed by 6 bases and J by 7 bases, 20 bases remained unmatched. This CDR3 spans 19 amino acids. Germline V CDR1 and CDR2: MDHEN, SYDVKM. The CDR3 nucleotides are TGTGCCAGCAGCCCTATCCCGGGGACTAGCGGCATCTACGGGAATGAGCAGTTCTTC. This codes for CASSPIPGTSGIYGNEQFF.

The rearrangement links TRBV5-1 to TRBJ2-1; D possibly corresponds to TRBD1 (6 bases). Trimming stripped 1 base from V and 12 bases from J, with 14 bases between. CDR1 and CDR2 (germline): SGHRS, YFSETQ. CDR3 length equals 13 residues. CDR3 in DNA: TGCGCCAGCAGCTTGTTTGGGGGCCAAGGGCAGTTCTTC. Translating it yields CASSLFGGQGQFF.